The clone carrying this TCR beta chain was recorded a few times. Antigen: not known. The data derive from a study of T cell repertoires in cytomegalovirus infection. Study-level information: Public TCR beta signatures marked donors with CMV infection and the matching HLA. General observations from the study: Summed frequency of public TCR beta families distinguished CMV carriers with the relevant HLA. In two of eight donors, the top clonotype was HLA-C-restricted CMV-specific.

TCRdb re-called the reads with MiXCR, one entry per CDR3 protein. Of 680,000 or so distinct CDR3 sequences in the sample, 35% to 45% were seen once. Germline loops: CDR1 MNHEY, CDR2 SVGEGT. Trimming took 6 bases from V and 6 from J, leaving 11 bases between them. The CDR3 extends over 13 amino acids. The specimen was PBMCs. The sequence was collected from a human donor in good health (CMV status not recorded). Some clones in this sample may be carry-over from other donors' samples. The genes are TRBV6-2 or TRBV6-3 and TRBJ2-2; D is uncertain. DNA for the CDR3: TGTGCCAGCAGCAAGGCGGTGGCCGGGGAGCTGTTTTTT. Translated: CASSKAVAGELFF.